What follows describes a single T cell receptor beta chain. As yet, its antigen is unknown. The CDR3 runs 16 residues. Germline CDR1 reads SGHTS; CDR2 reads YDEGEE. With V trimmed by 0 bases and J by 8 bases, 6 bases remained unmatched. The PCR ran on 60 Vbeta and 13 Jbeta primers. TCRdb's table, derived via immunoSEQ multiplex PCR, lists solely in-frame clones and lacks some. The table records 150,000 to 200,000 clones, around 75% of them present only once. The data were taken from a study of cytomegalovirus exposure and HLA in healthy donors. Study-wide results and caveats: The sole available immune exposure information was CMV serostatus. Analysis was performed later, and it showed HLA-associated TCR beta chains to be more clonally expanded than equally common others. Later analysis suggested links between common viral pathogens and several top significant clusters. Later on, analysis showed that most CMV-associated TCR beta chains appeared to be HLA-restricted.

The chain uses TRBV5-8 and TRBJ2-1; 12 bases are shared with TRBD2. Sequencing was done on a sample of PBMCs. This receptor was identified in a woman aged 45-65 years in good health and CMV-seronegative. CDR3 coding DNA: TGTGCCAGCAGCTTGGCCAAGACTAGCGGGGGCTATGAGCAGTTCTTC. Protein: CASSLAKTSGGYEQFF.